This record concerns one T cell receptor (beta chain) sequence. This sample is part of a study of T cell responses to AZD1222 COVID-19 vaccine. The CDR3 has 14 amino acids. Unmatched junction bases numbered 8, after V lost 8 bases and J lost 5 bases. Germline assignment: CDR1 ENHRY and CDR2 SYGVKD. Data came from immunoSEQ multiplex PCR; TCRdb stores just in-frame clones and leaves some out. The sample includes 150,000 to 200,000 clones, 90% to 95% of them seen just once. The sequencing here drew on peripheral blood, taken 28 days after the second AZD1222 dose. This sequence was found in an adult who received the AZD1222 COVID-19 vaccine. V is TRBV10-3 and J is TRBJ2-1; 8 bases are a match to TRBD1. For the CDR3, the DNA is TGTGCCATCGACCCAGGGGGCGCGAACAATGAGCAGTTCTTC. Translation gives CAIDPGGANNEQFF.